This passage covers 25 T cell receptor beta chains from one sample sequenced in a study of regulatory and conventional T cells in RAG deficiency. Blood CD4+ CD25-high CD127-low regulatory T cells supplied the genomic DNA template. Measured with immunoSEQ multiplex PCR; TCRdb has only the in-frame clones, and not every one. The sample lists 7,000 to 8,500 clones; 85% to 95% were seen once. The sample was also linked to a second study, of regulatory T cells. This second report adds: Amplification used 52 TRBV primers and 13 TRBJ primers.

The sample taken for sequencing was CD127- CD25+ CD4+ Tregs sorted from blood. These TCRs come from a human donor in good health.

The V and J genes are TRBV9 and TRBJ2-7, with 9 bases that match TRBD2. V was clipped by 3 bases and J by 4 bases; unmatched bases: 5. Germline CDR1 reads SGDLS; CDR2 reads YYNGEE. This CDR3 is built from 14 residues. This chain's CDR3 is CASSAGTSSYEQYF. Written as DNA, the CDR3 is TGTGCCAGCAGCGCCGGGACTAGCAGTTACGAGCAGTACTTC.

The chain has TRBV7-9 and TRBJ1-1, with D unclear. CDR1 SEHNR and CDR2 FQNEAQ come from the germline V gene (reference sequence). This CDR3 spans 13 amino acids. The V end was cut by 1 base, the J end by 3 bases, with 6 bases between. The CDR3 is CASSLVSYTEAFF. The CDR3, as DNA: TGTGCCAGCAGCTTAGTGAGCTACACTGAAGCTTTCTTT.

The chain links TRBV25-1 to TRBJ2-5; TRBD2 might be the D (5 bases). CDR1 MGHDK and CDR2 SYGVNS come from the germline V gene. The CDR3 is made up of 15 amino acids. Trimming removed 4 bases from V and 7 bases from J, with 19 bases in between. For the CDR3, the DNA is TGTGCCAGCAGTGCCTTCGGGGATGGGGAGCGGACCCAGTACTTC. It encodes CASSAFGDGERTQYF.

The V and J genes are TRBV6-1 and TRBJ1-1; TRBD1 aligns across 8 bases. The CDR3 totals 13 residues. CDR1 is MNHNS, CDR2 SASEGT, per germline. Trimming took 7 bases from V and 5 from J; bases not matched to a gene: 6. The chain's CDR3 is CASKNRGGTEAFF. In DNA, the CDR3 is TGTGCCAGCAAGAACAGGGGGGGGACTGAAGCTTTCTTT.

In nucleotides, the CDR3 is TGTGCCAGTAGTATTACGGGGGACTACTATGGCTACACCTTC. Protein: CASSITGDYYGYTF. V is TRBV19 and J is TRBJ1-2, with D possibly TRBD1 on 5 matching bases. CDR3 length: 14 residues. Trimming took 3 bases from V and 3 from J, leaving 11 bases between them. Looked up from germline, CDR1 is LNHDA and CDR2 is SQIVND (reference sequence). Using reference TRBV19 and TRBJ1-2 for the parts outside the CDR3, the full variable domain is DGGITQSPKYLFRKEGQNVTLSCEQNLNHDAMYWYRQDPGQGLRLIYYSQIVNDFQKGDIAEGYSVSREKKESFPLTVTSAQKNPTAFYLCASSITGDYYGYTFGSGTRLTVV.

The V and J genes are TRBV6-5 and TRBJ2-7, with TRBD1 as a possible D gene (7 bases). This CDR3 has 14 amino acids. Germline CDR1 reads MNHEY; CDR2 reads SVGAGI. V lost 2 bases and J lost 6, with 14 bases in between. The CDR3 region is CASSYGRDSGEQYF. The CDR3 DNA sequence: TGTGCCAGCAGTTACGGGCGGGACAGCGGCGAGCAGTACTTC.

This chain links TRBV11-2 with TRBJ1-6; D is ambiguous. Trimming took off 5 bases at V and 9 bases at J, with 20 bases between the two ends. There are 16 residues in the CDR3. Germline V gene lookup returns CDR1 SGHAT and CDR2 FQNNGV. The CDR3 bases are TGTGCCAGCAGCCTAACCCGAGGGCCAGCTGGTTCACCCCTCCACTTT. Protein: CASSLTRGPAGSPLHF.

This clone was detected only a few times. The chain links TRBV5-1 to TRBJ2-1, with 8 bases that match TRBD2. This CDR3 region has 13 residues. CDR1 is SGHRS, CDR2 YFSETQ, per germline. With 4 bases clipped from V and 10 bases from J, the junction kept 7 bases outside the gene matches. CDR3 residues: CASSPSSGQEQFF. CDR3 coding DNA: TGCGCCAGCAGCCCGTCTAGCGGGCAGGAGCAGTTCTTC.

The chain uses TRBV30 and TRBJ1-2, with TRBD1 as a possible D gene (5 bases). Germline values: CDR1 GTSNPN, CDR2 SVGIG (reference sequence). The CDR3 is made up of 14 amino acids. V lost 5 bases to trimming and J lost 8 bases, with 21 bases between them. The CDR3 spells CAWGAPDTLQGYTF. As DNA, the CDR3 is TGTGCCTGGGGGGCCCCTGACACTCTCCAGGGCTACACCTTC.

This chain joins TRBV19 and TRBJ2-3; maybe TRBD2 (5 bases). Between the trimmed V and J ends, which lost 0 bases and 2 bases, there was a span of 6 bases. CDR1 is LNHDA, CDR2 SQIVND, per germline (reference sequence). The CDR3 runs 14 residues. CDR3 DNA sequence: TGTGCCAGTAGTATAGAGACTACCACAGATACGCAGTATTTT. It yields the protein CASSIETTTDTQYF.

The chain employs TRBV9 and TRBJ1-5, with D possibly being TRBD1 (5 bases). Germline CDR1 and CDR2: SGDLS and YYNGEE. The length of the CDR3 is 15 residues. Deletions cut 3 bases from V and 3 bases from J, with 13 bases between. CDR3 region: CASSGGLGHNQPQHF. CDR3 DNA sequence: TGTGCCAGCAGCGGGGGCTTGGGGCACAATCAGCCCCAGCATTTT.

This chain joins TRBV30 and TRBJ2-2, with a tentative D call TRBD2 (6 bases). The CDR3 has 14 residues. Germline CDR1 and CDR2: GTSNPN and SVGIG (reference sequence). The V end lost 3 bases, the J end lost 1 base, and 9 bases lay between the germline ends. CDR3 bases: TGTGCCTGGAGCCCGGGACTGAACACCGGGGAGCTGTTTTTT. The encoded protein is CAWSPGLNTGELFF.

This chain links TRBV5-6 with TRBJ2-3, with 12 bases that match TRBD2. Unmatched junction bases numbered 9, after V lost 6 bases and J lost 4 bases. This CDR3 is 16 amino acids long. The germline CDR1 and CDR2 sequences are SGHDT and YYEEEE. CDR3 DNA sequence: TGTGCCAGCACCCTTTCCCGACTAGCGGGGGCAGATACGCAGTATTTT. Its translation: CASTLSRLAGADTQYF.

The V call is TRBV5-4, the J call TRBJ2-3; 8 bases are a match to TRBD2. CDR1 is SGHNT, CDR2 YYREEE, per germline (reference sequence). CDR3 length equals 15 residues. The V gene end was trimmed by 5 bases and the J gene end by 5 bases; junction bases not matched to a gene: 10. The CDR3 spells CASSPGLGARDTQYF. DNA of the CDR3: TGTGCCAGCAGTCCGGGACTAGGGGCGAGAGATACGCAGTATTTT.

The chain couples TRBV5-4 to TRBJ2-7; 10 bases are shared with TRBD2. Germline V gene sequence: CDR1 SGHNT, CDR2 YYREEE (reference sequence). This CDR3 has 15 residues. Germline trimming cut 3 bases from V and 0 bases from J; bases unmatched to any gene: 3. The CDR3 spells CASSSGLASSYEQYF. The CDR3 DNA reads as TGTGCCAGCAGCTCGGGACTAGCGAGCTCCTACGAGCAGTACTTC.

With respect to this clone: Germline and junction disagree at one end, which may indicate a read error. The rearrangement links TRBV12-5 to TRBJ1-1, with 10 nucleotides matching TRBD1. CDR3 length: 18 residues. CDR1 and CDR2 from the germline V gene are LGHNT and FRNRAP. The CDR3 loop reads CASAISTLTLDRGPRRSF. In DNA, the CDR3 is TGTGCTAGTGCTATCTCAACCCTTACCCTAGACAGGGGGCCGAGACGGAGCTTT.

The CDR3 bases are TGTGCCAGCAGCTTGGAACGGAGCTCCTACAATGAGCAGTTCTTC. Translated, it gives CASSLERSSYNEQFF. This chain connects TRBV5-4 to TRBJ2-1; the D is unclear. Trimming removed 0 bases at V and 0 bases at J, with 7 bases between. This CDR3 spans 15 amino acids. Germline V gene data show CDR1 as SGHNT and CDR2 as YYREEE (reference sequence).

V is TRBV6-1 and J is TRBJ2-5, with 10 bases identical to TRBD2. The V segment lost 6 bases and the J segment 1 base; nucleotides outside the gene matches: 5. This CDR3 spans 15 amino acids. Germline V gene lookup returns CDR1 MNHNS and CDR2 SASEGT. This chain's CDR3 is CASSLAGVGQETQYF. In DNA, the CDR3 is TGTGCCAGCAGCCTAGCGGGAGTTGGCCAAGAGACCCAGTACTTC.

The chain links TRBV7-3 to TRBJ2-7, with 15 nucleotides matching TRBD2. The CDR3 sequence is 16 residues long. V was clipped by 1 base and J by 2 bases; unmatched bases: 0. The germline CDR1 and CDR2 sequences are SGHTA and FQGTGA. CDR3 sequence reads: CASSLRTSGRAYEQYF. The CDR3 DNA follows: TGTGCCAGCAGCTTAAGGACTAGCGGGAGGGCCTACGAGCAGTACTTC. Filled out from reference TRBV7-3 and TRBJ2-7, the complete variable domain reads GAGVSQTPSNKVTEKGKYVELRCDPISGHTALYWYRQSLGQGPEFLIYFQGTGAADDSGLPNDRFFAVRPEGSVSTLKIQRTERGDSAVYLCASSLRTSGRAYEQYFGPGTRLTVT.

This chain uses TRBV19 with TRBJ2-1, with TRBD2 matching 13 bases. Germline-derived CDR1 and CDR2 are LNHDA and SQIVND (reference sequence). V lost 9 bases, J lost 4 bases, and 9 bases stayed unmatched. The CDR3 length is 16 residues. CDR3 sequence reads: CASTPRTSGRYNEQFF. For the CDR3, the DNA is TGTGCCAGCACTCCCAGGACTAGCGGGAGATACAATGAGCAGTTCTTC.

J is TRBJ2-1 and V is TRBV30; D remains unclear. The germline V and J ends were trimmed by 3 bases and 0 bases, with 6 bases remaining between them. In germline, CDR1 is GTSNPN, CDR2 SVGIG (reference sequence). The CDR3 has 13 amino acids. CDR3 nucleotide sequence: TGTGCCTGGAGGGGCTTCTCCTACAATGAGCAGTTCTTC. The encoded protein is CAWRGFSYNEQFF.

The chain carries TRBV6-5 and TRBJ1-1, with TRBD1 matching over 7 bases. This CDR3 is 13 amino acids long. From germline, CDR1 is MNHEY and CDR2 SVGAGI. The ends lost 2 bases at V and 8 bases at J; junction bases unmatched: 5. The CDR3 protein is CASSYDRVGEAFF. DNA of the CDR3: TGTGCCAGCAGTTACGACAGGGTAGGGGAAGCTTTCTTT.

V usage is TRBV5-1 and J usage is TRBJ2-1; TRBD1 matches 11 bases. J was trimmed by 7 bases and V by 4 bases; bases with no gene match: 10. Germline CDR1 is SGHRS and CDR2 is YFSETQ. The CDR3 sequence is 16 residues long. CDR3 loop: CASSPAGQGASNEQFF. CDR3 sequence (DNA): TGCGCCAGCAGCCCCGCCGGACAGGGGGCTTCGAATGAGCAGTTCTTC.

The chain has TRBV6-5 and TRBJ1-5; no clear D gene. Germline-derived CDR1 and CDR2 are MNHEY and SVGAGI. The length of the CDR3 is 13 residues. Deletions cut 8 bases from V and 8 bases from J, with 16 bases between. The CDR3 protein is CASRTRGSEPQHF. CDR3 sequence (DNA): TGTGCCAGCCGAACCCGGGGAAGTGAGCCCCAGCATTTT.

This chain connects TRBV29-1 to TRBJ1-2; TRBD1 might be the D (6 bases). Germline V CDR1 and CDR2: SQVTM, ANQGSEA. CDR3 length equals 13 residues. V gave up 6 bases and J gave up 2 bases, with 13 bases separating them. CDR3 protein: CSVKGDTNYGYTF. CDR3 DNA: TGCAGCGTGAAAGGGGACACCAACTATGGCTACACCTTC. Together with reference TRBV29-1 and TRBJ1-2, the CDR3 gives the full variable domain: SAVISQKPSRDICQRGTSLTIQCQVDSQVTMMFWYRQQPGQSLTLIATANQGSEATYESGFVIDKFPISRPNLTFSTLTVSNMSPEDSSIYLCSVKGDTNYGYTFGSGTRLTVV.